These 19 T cell receptor beta chains were sequenced from one sample in a study of early T cells in non-severe SARS-CoV-2 infection. One entry per CDR3 protein, called by TCRdb with MiXCR from the 5' RACE reads. Found here are tens of thousands of distinct CDR3 sequences, over 7.5% of them singletons; the top ten hold 8.5% to 9.5%. Specimen: whole blood. These receptors all stem from an adult who was a healthcare worker with PCR-confirmed SARS-CoV-2 infection or an uninfected control (not recorded which).

This clonotype was observed at least ten times. The chain carries TRBV29-1 and TRBJ2-3; TRBD1 matches 8 bases. The J segment lost 3 bases and the V segment lost 7 bases, leaving 9 bases of the junction unmatched. This CDR3 region has 14 residues. Per the germline V gene, CDR1 is SQVTM and CDR2 is ANQGSEA. The CDR3 loop is CSEAGGGKTDTQYF. CDR3 sequence (DNA): TGCAGCGAGGCAGGGGGCGGGAAAACAGATACGCAGTATTTT.

The chain recombines TRBV24-1 with TRBJ2-3, with 12 positions matching TRBD2. The CDR3 covers 14 residues. V was pared by 7 bases and J by 3 bases, with 1 base of the junction left unmatched. CDR1 and CDR2 from the germline V gene are KGHDR and SFDVKD. CDR3 nucleotides: TGTGCCACCAGAGGACTAGCGGGAACAGATACGCAGTATTTT. Amino acid sequence: CATRGLAGTDTQYF.

At least ten counts were recorded for this clonotype. The V call is TRBV12-3 or TRBV12-4, the J call TRBJ2-7; 9 positions match TRBD1. The CDR3 is 13 residues long. V dropped 3 bases and J dropped 10; count of bases not matched to a gene: 7. The CDR3 DNA sequence: TGTGCCAGCAGTTTTATCTGGGACAGGGTTCAGTACTTC. Its translation: CASSFIWDRVQYF.

V usage is TRBV5-1 and J usage is TRBJ2-1; D not resolved. The V gene lost 0 bases and the J gene lost 10 bases, with 14 bases spanning the gap. The CDR3 length is 14 residues. Germline lookup yields CDR1 SGHRS and CDR2 YFSETQ. The DNA of the CDR3 is TGCGCCAGCAGCTTGGGGGTAGTACGTGAGGAGCAGTTCTTC. It specifies CASSLGVVREEQFF.

The gene calls are TRBV5-6 and TRBJ2-5; D uncertain. The V gene lost 0 bases and the J gene lost 5 bases, with 8 bases spanning the gap. From germline, CDR1 is SGHDT and CDR2 YYEEEE. The CDR3 spans 13 residues. CDR3 nucleotides: TGTGCCAGCAGCTTGGAGCAGACGGAGACCCAGTACTTC. This codes for CASSLEQTETQYF.

This clonotype was counted between two and nine times. The chain couples TRBV18 to TRBJ1-1, with D tentatively TRBD1 (5 bases). Germline values: CDR1 KGHSH, CDR2 LQKENI. Trimming shortened V by 0 bases and J by 2 bases, and 19 bases separated the two germline ends. The CDR3 runs 18 residues. Here the CDR3 reads CASSPPPLKTDKNTEAFF. The CDR3 DNA follows: TGTGCCAGCTCACCACCCCCCCTAAAGACGGACAAAAACACTGAAGCTTTCTTT. The full variable domain, with the rest looked up from reference TRBV18 and TRBJ1-1, is NAGVMQNPRHLVRRRGQEARLRCSPMKGHSHVYWYRQLPEEGLKFMVYLQKENIIDESGMPKERFSAEFPKEGPSILRIQQVVRGDSAAYFCASSPPPLKTDKNTEAFFGQGTRLTVV.

This clonotype was found many times. The chain has TRBV11-2 and TRBJ2-3, with 11 bases lining up with TRBD2. CDR3 length: 15 residues. Germline values: CDR1 SGHAT, CDR2 FQNNGV. Germline trimming cut 6 bases from V and 3 bases from J; bases unmatched to any gene: 5. CDR3 in DNA: TGTGCCAGCAGTACCACTAGCGGGAGAACAGATACGCAGTATTTT. Residues: CASSTTSGRTDTQYF.

This clonotype was detected ten times or more. V and J are TRBV6-2 or TRBV6-3 and TRBJ2-7, with 11 bases matching TRBD2. CDR3 size: 14 residues. With 5 bases clipped from V and 7 bases from J, the junction kept 7 bases outside the gene matches. Looked up from germline, CDR1 is MNHEY and CDR2 is SVGEGT. CDR3 nucleotide sequence: TGTGCCAGCAGTCCGAGACTAGCGGGACGGGAGCAGTACTTC. Its protein is CASSPRLAGREQYF.

Ten or more counts support this clonotype. The chain combines TRBV20-1 with TRBJ2-7; 9 nucleotides agree with TRBD2. In germline, CDR1 is DFQATT, CDR2 SNEGSKA (reference sequence). This CDR3 comprises 15 residues. The V segment lost 6 bases and the J segment 5 bases; nucleotides outside the gene matches: 14. The CDR3 sequence is CSALDMGTSPHEQYF. CDR3 coding DNA: TGCAGTGCCCTTGATATGGGGACTAGCCCTCACGAGCAGTACTTC.

This clonotype showed up just a few times. This sequence joins TRBV12-3 or TRBV12-4 and TRBJ1-1, with a tentative D call TRBD1 (5 bases). The CDR3 runs 13 residues. V lost 10 bases, J lost 0 bases, and 12 bases lay in between. The CDR3 DNA follows: TGTGCCATTAACAGGCAGATGAACACTGAAGCTTTCTTT. Amino acid sequence: CAINRQMNTEAFF.

The gene calls are TRBV25-1 and TRBJ2-1; no definite D call. Germline CDR1 is MGHDK and CDR2 is SYGVNS. This CDR3 has 16 residues. The ends were cut back, 4 bases at V and 0 bases at J, with 13 bases in the middle. The CDR3 DNA sequence: TGTGCCAGCAGTGGTACGCCCCCCAGCTCCTACAATGAGCAGTTCTTC. Its translation: CASSGTPPSSYNEQFF.

The V gene is TRBV12-2, the J gene TRBJ2-2; the table's D call of TRBD2 was not tested on the DNA. TRBV12-2 is a known pseudogene. The CDR3 sequence is 18 residues long. CDR3 DNA sequence: TGTGCAAGTCGCTTAATGAACCTCGGCGGGCCGTTCACCGGGGAGCTGTTTTTT. It is translated as CASRLMNLGGPFTGELFF.

In its sample, this clonotype was seen many times. This chain connects TRBV18 to TRBJ2-2; 7 bases are a match to TRBD1. The trim removed 6 bases at V and 4 bases at J, leaving 8 bases unmatched. This CDR3 contains 15 residues. Germline V gives CDR1 KGHSH, CDR2 LQKENI. The CDR3 region has the DNA TGTGCCAGCTCCTCTGCGACAGGGACCACCGGGGAGCTGTTTTTT. It yields the protein CASSSATGTTGELFF. Full variable domain (outside the CDR3, taken from reference TRBV18 and TRBJ2-2): NAGVMQNPRHLVRRRGQEARLRCSPMKGHSHVYWYRQLPEEGLKFMVYLQKENIIDESGMPKERFSAEFPKEGPSILRIQQVVRGDSAAYFCASSSATGTTGELFFGEGSRLTVL.

Only a few counts were recorded for this clonotype. The CDR3 protein is CASSVVVGPGDYGYTF. As DNA, the CDR3 is TGTGCCAGCAGTGTGGTGGTGGGGCCGGGGGACTATGGCTACACCTTC. The V and J genes are TRBV6-1 and TRBJ1-2; weak D call: TRBD1 (5 bases). Germline V lookup: CDR1 MNHNS, CDR2 SASEGT. V was shortened by 4 bases and J by 3 bases, with 18 bases between the two germline ends. The CDR3 consists of 16 residues.

Comment on this clonotype: A much bigger clone sits one base away, suggesting this may be a read error. The chain employs TRBV10-1 and TRBJ2-7; 11 bases agree with TRBD2. Germline values: CDR1 WNHNN, CDR2 SYGVQD (reference sequence). This CDR3 comprises 14 residues. CDR3 loop: CTSILLAGVYEQYF. The CDR3 DNA is TGCACCAGCATACTACTAGCGGGAGTCTACGAGCAGTACTTC.

V and J are TRBV5-1 and TRBJ2-7; TRBD1 might be the D (6 bases). The CDR3 spans 13 residues. V was pared by 0 bases and J by 7 bases, with 11 bases between. Germline assignment: CDR1 SGHRS and CDR2 YFSETQ. CDR3 in DNA: TGCGCCAGCAGCTTGGTACCAGGGGCGGAGCAGTACTTC. It yields the protein CASSLVPGAEQYF.

This clonotype was seen ten or more times. The gene calls are TRBV7-2 and TRBJ2-1, with 8 bases fitting TRBD1. CDR1 and CDR2 from the germline V gene are SGHTA and FQGNSA. The CDR3 is 15 amino acids. J was trimmed by 5 bases and V by 5 bases; bases with no gene match: 8. The CDR3: CASSRRDRQHNEQFF. CDR3 nucleotides: TGTGCCAGCAGCCGACGGGACAGGCAGCACAATGAGCAGTTCTTC. Drawing the rest from reference TRBV7-2 and TRBJ2-1, the complete variable domain is GAGVSQSPSNKVTEKGKDVELRCDPISGHTALYWYRQSLGQGLEFLIYFQGNSAPDKSGLPSDRFSAERTGGSVSTLTIQRTQQEDSAVYLCASSRRDRQHNEQFFGPGTRLTVL.

The table lists this clonotype with many counts. The chain employs TRBV7-9 and TRBJ2-1; unclear D gene. There are 15 residues in the CDR3. Per the germline V gene, CDR1 is SEHNR and CDR2 is FQNEAQ (reference sequence). V lost 1 base to trimming and J lost 7 bases, with 14 bases between them. CDR3 amino acids: CASSLGSGFSNEQFF. CDR3 bases: TGTGCCAGCAGCTTAGGTTCCGGATTCAGTAATGAGCAGTTCTTC. Together with reference TRBV7-9 and TRBJ2-1, the CDR3 gives the full variable domain: DTGVSQNPRHKITKRGQNVTFRCDPISEHNRLYWYRQTLGQGPEFLTYFQNEAQLEKSRLLSDRFSAERPKGSFSTLEIQRTEQGDSAMYLCASSLGSGFSNEQFFGPGTRLTVL.

V and J are TRBV6-5 and TRBJ2-7; D is undetermined. Per the germline V gene, CDR1 is MNHEY and CDR2 is SVGAGI. The length of the CDR3 is 11 residues. With 6 bases removed from V and 3 bases from J, the gap between germline ends came to 6 bases. The CDR3 nucleotides read TGTGCCAGCAGCCCCCACTACGAGCAGTACTTC. It codes for CASSPHYEQYF.